One sample yielded the 12 T cell receptor beta chains listed below, sequenced in a study of T cell responses to AZD1222 COVID-19 vaccine. This table comes from immunoSEQ multiplex PCR, and its TCRdb copy is limited to in-frame clones, with some not included. Of 150,000 to 200,000 clones in the sample, approximately 90% were seen once. This sample comprised peripheral blood, obtained 28 days after the second AZD1222 dose. The receptors come from an adult who received the AZD1222 COVID-19 vaccine.

The chain uses TRBV19 and TRBJ1-1; 9 nucleotides line up with TRBD1. Trimming cost V 7 bases and J 4 bases; bases outside gene matches: 13. CDR3 length equals 16 residues. Looked up from germline, CDR1 is LNHDA and CDR2 is SQIVND (reference sequence). The CDR3 sequence: CASTMRGQGWSTEAFF. The CDR3 DNA sequence: TGTGCCAGTACCATGCGGGGACAGGGTTGGTCCACTGAAGCTTTCTTT.

The chain is built from TRBV15 and TRBJ1-1; D unclear. Trimming pared 6 bases from V and 0 bases from J, leaving 14 bases between. The CDR3 consists of 15 residues. Germline CDR1 reads LNHNV; CDR2 reads YYDKDF (reference sequence). The CDR3 sequence: CATRSPTEMNTEAFF. The CDR3 bases are TGTGCCACCAGGAGTCCGACGGAAATGAACACTGAAGCTTTCTTT.

Only one count was recorded for this clone. The rearrangement links TRBV11-2 to TRBJ1-3; no firm D call. Deletions cut 4 bases from V and 3 bases from J, with 13 bases between. Germline V gives CDR1 SGHAT, CDR2 FQNNGV. The CDR3 sequence is 15 residues long. CDR3 sequence: CASSSLGGVGNTIYF. The DNA of the CDR3 is TGTGCCAGCAGCTCCCTCGGCGGCGTTGGAAACACCATATATTTT. Drawing the rest from reference TRBV11-2 and TRBJ1-3, the complete variable domain is EAGVAQSPRYKIIEKRQSVAFWCNPISGHATLYWYQQILGQGPKLLIQFQNNGVVDDSQLPKDRFSAERLKGVDSTLKIQPAKLEDSAVYLCASSSLGGVGNTIYFGEGSWLTVV.

The chain recombines TRBV5-6 with TRBJ1-2, with a weak D call TRBD1 (5 bases). The CDR3 has 14 residues. Germline V gene sequence: CDR1 SGHDT, CDR2 YYEEEE. Trimming left V 0 bases short and J 4 bases short, with 10 bases between. CDR3 nucleotide sequence: TGTGCCAGCAGCTTGGATCCAGGGCTCTATGGCTACACCTTC. It encodes CASSLDPGLYGYTF. Using reference TRBV5-6 and TRBJ1-2 for the parts outside the CDR3, the full variable domain is DAGVTQSPTHLIKTRGQQVTLRCSPKSGHDTVSWYQQALGQGPQFIFQYYEEEERQRGNFPDRFSGHQFPNYSSELNVNALLLGDSALYLCASSLDPGLYGYTFGSGTRLTVV.

The chain recombines TRBV6-6 with TRBJ1-5, with 8 bases that match TRBD1. Germline assignment: CDR1 MNHNY and CDR2 SVGAGI (reference sequence). There are 14 residues in the CDR3. V trimming: 8 bases; J trimming: 4 bases; junction bases outside the gene matches: 7. The CDR3: CASGDGQGNQPQHF. The CDR3, as DNA: TGTGCCAGCGGAGACGGACAGGGTAATCAGCCCCAGCATTTT.

Only one count was recorded for this clone. V gene TRBV18 combines with J gene TRBJ1-2, with 7 positions matching TRBD1. The J segment lost 6 bases and the V segment lost 2 bases, leaving 12 bases of the junction unmatched. Looked up from germline, CDR1 is KGHSH and CDR2 is LQKENI. This CDR3 has 16 residues. In DNA form, the CDR3 reads TGTGCCAGCTCACCAAACCCTCAAGGGGGCTTCCATGGCTACACCTTC. Its translation: CASSPNPQGGFHGYTF. Full variable domain (rest looked up from reference TRBV18 and TRBJ1-2): NAGVMQNPRHLVRRRGQEARLRCSPMKGHSHVYWYRQLPEEGLKFMVYLQKENIIDESGMPKERFSAEFPKEGPSILRIQQVVRGDSAAYFCASSPNPQGGFHGYTFGSGTRLTVV.

The J gene is TRBJ2-5, the V gene TRBV5-1, with D possibly matching TRBD2 (7 bases). Germline values: CDR1 SGHRS, CDR2 YFSETQ. The CDR3 loop spans 16 amino acids. The V end lost 1 base, the J end lost 2 bases, and 15 bases lay between the germline ends. The CDR3 protein is CASSLTPGGLQETQYF. As DNA, the CDR3 is TGCGCCAGCAGCTTGACTCCGGGGGGCTTACAAGAGACCCAGTACTTC. Full variable domain (remainder filled in from reference TRBV5-1 and TRBJ2-5): KAGVTQTPRYLIKTRGQQVTLSCSPISGHRSVSWYQQTPGQGLQFLFEYFSETQRNKGNFPGRFSGRQFSNSRSEMNVSTLELGDSALYLCASSLTPGGLQETQYFGPGTRLLVL.

In its sample, this clone was seen a few times. The chain couples TRBV12-3 or TRBV12-4 to TRBJ1-4; D is unresolved. V was shortened by 4 bases and J by 7 bases, with 10 bases between the two germline ends. This CDR3 contains 13 residues. CDR3 residues: CASSSQRVEKLFF. The CDR3 nucleotides read TGTGCCAGCAGTTCCCAACGGGTTGAAAAACTGTTTTTT.

This clone was counted once. This chain links TRBV7-6 with TRBJ1-1; D perhaps matches TRBD1 (6 bases). Germline V lookup: CDR1 SGHVS, CDR2 FNYEAQ. Trimming cost V 4 bases and J 0 bases, with 15 bases left between them. The CDR3 contains 16 residues. CDR3 in DNA: TGTGCCAGCAGCTCAAAACACAGGGAGATGAACACTGAAGCTTTCTTT. This sequence encodes CASSSKHREMNTEAFF.

The genes are TRBV2 and TRBJ1-5; TRBD1 aligns across 7 bases. Trimming took 6 bases from V and 5 from J; bases not matched to a gene: 4. Germline V gene lookup returns CDR1 SNHLY and CDR2 FYNNEI. This CDR3 contains 13 residues. The CDR3 sequence is CASRGRGDQPQHF. Written as DNA, the CDR3 is TGTGCCAGCAGGGGCAGGGGGGATCAGCCCCAGCATTTT.

The chain recombines TRBV19 with TRBJ1-2; perhaps TRBD1 as D (6 bases). This CDR3 contains 14 residues. V was pared by 1 base and J by 6 bases, with 12 bases between. From germline, CDR1 is LNHDA and CDR2 SQIVND (reference sequence). The CDR3: CASSIGGGRDGYTF. The CDR3 coding sequence is TGTGCCAGTAGTATAGGAGGGGGAAGGGATGGCTACACCTTC.

V and J are TRBV28 and TRBJ1-1; D uncertain. Germline assignment: CDR1 MDHEN and CDR2 SYDVKM. CDR3 length: 11 residues. Trimming pared 8 bases from V and 1 base from J, leaving 5 bases between. The DNA for the CDR3 is TGTGCCAGCGTGAAGAACACTGAAGCTTTCTTT. Translating it yields CASVKNTEAFF.